These 11 T cell receptor beta chains share one sample of origin, sequenced in a study of OX40 agonist ivuxolimab in advanced cancers. Sequenced by immunoSEQ multiplex PCR; TCRdb stores in-frame clones only, minus some. The sample lists 80,000 to 100,000 clones, approximately 94% occurring once. The sample in question was CD4+ or CD8+ T cells sorted from blood, obtained in a trial of the OX40 agonist ivuxolimab. These receptors were collected from an adult with an advanced solid tumor such as melanoma, head and neck, liver or kidney cancer.

This clone turned up a few times. This sequence joins TRBV7-9 and TRBJ1-3; D gene ambiguous. Trimming removed 3 bases at V and 4 bases at J, with 4 bases between. Germline CDR1 reads SEHNR; CDR2 reads FQNEAQ (reference sequence). This CDR3 has 12 residues. This CDR3 is CASSFLGNTIYF. The CDR3 DNA is TGTGCCAGCAGCTTTCTGGGAAACACCATATATTTT.

The chain recombines TRBV18 with TRBJ1-2, with a possible D match to TRBD1 (6 bases). The CDR3 contains 13 residues. Looked up from germline, CDR1 is KGHSH and CDR2 is LQKENI. The germline V and J ends were trimmed by 1 base and 6 bases, with 9 bases remaining between them. CDR3 nucleotides: TGTGCCAGCTCACCACGGGGGGGCGATGGCTACACCTTC. Translation gives CASSPRGGDGYTF.

The CDR3 coding sequence is TGCGCCAGCAGCTTGGAGGCAGGGGGCCCCTACGAGCAGTACTTC. Protein product: CASSLEAGGPYEQYF. This rearrangement joins TRBV5-1 to TRBJ2-7, with 8 bases that match TRBD1. V dropped 0 bases and J dropped 2; count of bases not matched to a gene: 4. This CDR3 has 15 amino acids. Germline V gene sequence: CDR1 SGHRS, CDR2 YFSETQ.

In this sample, this clone turned up a few times. The chain employs TRBV4-1 and TRBJ1-4; the D is unclear. This CDR3 comprises 15 residues. Germline V gives CDR1 MGHRA, CDR2 YSYEKL. Trimming stripped 3 bases from V and 3 bases from J, with 11 bases between. Here the CDR3 reads CASSQTGSPNEKLFF. The CDR3 bases are TGCGCCAGCAGCCAGACGGGGTCGCCTAATGAAAAACTGTTTTTT.

The rearrangement links TRBV6-1 to TRBJ1-5; TRBD1 might be the D (5 bases). There are 14 residues in the CDR3. Looked up from germline, CDR1 is MNHNS and CDR2 is SASEGT. V lost 8 bases to trimming and J lost 5 bases, with 16 bases between them. The CDR3 region is CASSPGGSYQPQHF. The CDR3 DNA reads TGTGCCAGCTCACCGGGGGGATCGTATCAGCCCCAGCATTTT.

The chain is built from TRBV2 and TRBJ2-3, with a possible D match to TRBD2 (6 bases). Between the trimmed V and J ends, which lost 5 bases and 2 bases, there was a span of 8 bases. CDR3 length: 13 residues. The germline gives CDR1 SNHLY, CDR2 FYNNEI. In DNA, the CDR3 is TGTGCCAGCAGTTGGGACTTCACAGATACGCAGTATTTT. It is translated as CASSWDFTDTQYF.

Notes on this clone: This CDR3 fails to terminate in the conserved phenylalanine or tryptophan, so it likely reflects a read error. The V gene is TRBV5-1, the J gene TRBJ1-2, with 9 bases lining up with TRBD1. This CDR3 has 15 residues. CDR1 is SGHRS, CDR2 YFSETQ, per germline. With 4 bases clipped from V and 3 bases from J, the junction kept 7 bases outside the gene matches. CDR3 DNA: TGCGCCAGCAGCCCGGGTAGGGACAGGGACTATGGCTACACCCTC. Translation gives CASSPGRDRDYGYTL.

The chain employs TRBV28 and TRBJ1-1; 7 bases map to TRBD1. With V trimmed by 7 bases and J by 5 bases, 7 bases remained unmatched. CDR3 length: 13 amino acids. CDR1 is MDHEN and CDR2 is SYDVKM in the germline V gene. The CDR3 sequence is CASNQGGRTEAFF. CDR3 coding DNA: TGTGCCAGCAACCAGGGGGGGCGGACTGAAGCTTTCTTT.

The chain is built from TRBV13 and TRBJ1-2; D gene ambiguous. The ends were cut back, 5 bases at V and 3 bases at J, with 16 bases in the middle. This CDR3 has 15 amino acids. Germline assignment: CDR1 PRHDT and CDR2 FYEKMQ (reference sequence). In nucleotides, the CDR3 is TGTGCCAGCAGCCGTTTGGGCCAGGCCCACTATGGCTACACCTTC. Translating it yields CASSRLGQAHYGYTF.

J is TRBJ2-4 and V is TRBV10-3; D not certain. This CDR3 has 13 residues. V lost 6 bases, J lost 5 bases, and 11 bases lay in between. Germline V gene lookup returns CDR1 ENHRY and CDR2 SYGVKD. The CDR3 nucleotides are TGTGCCATCAGACGTCCAGGCGAAAACATTCAGTACTTC. Its translation is CAIRRPGENIQYF.

This chain joins TRBV11-3 and TRBJ2-3, with TRBD2 as a possible D gene (5 bases). Germline values: CDR1 SGHNT, CDR2 YENEEA. Trimming cost V 4 bases and J 0 bases, with 14 bases left between them. This CDR3 region has 16 residues. CDR3 DNA: TGTGCCAGCAGCTCGGGGATTTCCCTAAGCACAGATACGCAGTATTTT. It translates to CASSSGISLSTDTQYF.